Listed below are T cell receptor beta chains from one sample, sequenced in a study of CD8 T cells in ankylosing spondylitis. A single record per CDR3 protein comes from TCRdb applying MiXCR to the 5' RACE reads. The data hold around 890,000 distinct CDR3 sequences, with 10% to 15% observed a single time. The source material was blood, either unsorted or a sorted T cell fraction (not recorded which). These receptors originate from a male donor with ankylosing spondylitis. Each CDR3 is given with its conserved first and last residue. D genes are given only for firm matches. Rows give clone size only sometimes, using once, few, many, or a class for an expanded clone.

j_gene: TRBJ2-7
d_gene: .
abundance: .
v_gene: TRBV7-9
CDR3nt: TGTGCCAGCAGTCCTAAGGCTCTAGGCGGAGACTACGAGCAGTACTTC
CDR3aa: CASSPKALGGDYEQYF

j_gene: TRBJ1-1
d_gene: .
abundance: .
v_gene: TRBV7-2
CDR3nt: TGTGCCAGCAGCTTAGGGGGGGCTGTAACTGAAGCTTTCTTT
CDR3aa: CASSLGGAVTEAFF

j_gene: TRBJ1-4
d_gene: TRBD1
abundance: .
v_gene: TRBV7-2
CDR3nt: TGTGCCAGCAGCCTAATGGGACAGGGTAATGAAAAACTGTTTTTT
CDR3aa: CASSLMGQGNEKLFF

j_gene: TRBJ2-2
d_gene: .
abundance: .
v_gene: TRBV27
CDR3nt: TGTGCCAGCAGTCCCACCCGAGCCGGGGAGCTGTTTTTT
CDR3aa: CASSPTRAGELFF

j_gene: TRBJ2-1
d_gene: TRBD2
abundance: .
v_gene: TRBV7-2
CDR3nt: TGTGCCAGCAGCTCCGGGACTACGATGACTCGGTTCTTC
CDR3aa: CASSSGTTMTRFF

j_gene: TRBJ1-1
d_gene: .
abundance: few
v_gene: TRBV29-1
CDR3nt: TGCAGCGTTGGGTTGGGGGTGAACACTGAAGCTTTCTTT
CDR3aa: CSVGLGVNTEAFF

j_gene: TRBJ2-5
d_gene: .
abundance: many
v_gene: TRBV18
CDR3nt: TGTGCCAGCTCACCAAATCGGGAGACCCAGTACTTC
CDR3aa: CASSPNRETQYF

j_gene: TRBJ1-1
d_gene: .
abundance: few
v_gene: TRBV20-1
CDR3nt: TGCAGTGCTAGAGCCCCGGGGGGGTTGGTAGCTTTCTTT
CDR3aa: CSARAPGGLVAFF

j_gene: TRBJ2-3
d_gene: TRBD2
abundance: many
v_gene: TRBV5-1
CDR3nt: TGCGCCAGCAGCTTGGAGCTAGCGGGAGGTGCCGATACGCAGTATTTT
CDR3aa: CASSLELAGGADTQYF

j_gene: TRBJ1-1
d_gene: .
abundance: many
v_gene: TRBV29-1
CDR3nt: TGCAGCGTTATGCCTCGGGACACTGAAGCTTTCTTT
CDR3aa: CSVMPRDTEAFF

j_gene: TRBJ2-7
d_gene: .
abundance: .
v_gene: TRBV7-2
CDR3nt: TGTGCCAGCAGCCAAAAGTCAGGGCGTCGCCTATTCGAGCAGTACTTC
CDR3aa: CASSQKSGRRLFEQYF

j_gene: TRBJ1-5
d_gene: .
abundance: .
v_gene: TRBV7-2
CDR3nt: TGTGCCAGCAGCTTACGTAACGGAGCGGGCAATCAGCCCCAGCATTTT
CDR3aa: CASSLRNGAGNQPQHF

j_gene: TRBJ1-5
d_gene: .
abundance: many
v_gene: TRBV20-1
CDR3nt: TGCAGTGCTGGCCTGTCGGACAAGCCTCGCCATAGCAATCAGCCCCAGCATTTT
CDR3aa: CSAGLSDKPRHSNQPQHF

j_gene: TRBJ2-7
d_gene: .
abundance: .
v_gene: TRBV12-3/TRBV12-4
CDR3nt: TGTGCCAGCAGTTTACGGGAGACTAGGGAAAAGAACTTC
CDR3aa: CASSLRETREKNF

j_gene: TRBJ1-1
d_gene: .
abundance: few
v_gene: TRBV5-1
CDR3nt: TGCGCCAGCAGCTTGCAGACAGGACCGAACACTGAAGCTTTCTTT
CDR3aa: CASSLQTGPNTEAFF

j_gene: TRBJ2-7
d_gene: TRBD2
abundance: .
v_gene: TRBV6-1
CDR3nt: TGTGCCAGCATACGAGCGGGAGACGGAGAGCAGTACTTC
CDR3aa: CASIRAGDGEQYF

j_gene: TRBJ1-2
d_gene: .
abundance: few
v_gene: TRBV20-1
CDR3nt: TGCAGTGCTAGAGATCCTGGAAAGGGGGACTATGGCTACACCTTC
CDR3aa: CSARDPGKGDYGYTF

j_gene: TRBJ1-5
d_gene: .
abundance: few
v_gene: TRBV20-1
CDR3nt: TGCAGTGCTTTAAGTCCGGGACAAAAACAGCCCCAGCATTTT
CDR3aa: CSALSPGQKQPQHF

j_gene: TRBJ2-5
d_gene: .
abundance: few
v_gene: TRBV7-2
CDR3nt: TGTGCCAGCAGCTTTTCGTGGACCAGGGCGGAGACCCAGTACTTC
CDR3aa: CASSFSWTRAETQYF

j_gene: TRBJ2-1
d_gene: TRBD1
abundance: .
v_gene: TRBV11-2
CDR3nt: TGTGCCAGCAGCCACCCGGGACAGGGCGTACTATACGGGGTTGAGCAGTTCTTC
CDR3aa: CASSHPGQGVLYGVEQFF

j_gene: TRBJ2-5
d_gene: .
abundance: .
v_gene: TRBV7-9
CDR3nt: TGTGCCAGCAGCCGGCCTGACCAAGAGACCCAGTACTTC
CDR3aa: CASSRPDQETQYF

j_gene: TRBJ2-3
d_gene: .
abundance: few
v_gene: TRBV4-2
CDR3nt: TGTGCCAGCACTGGCGGGGCAGTCACAGATACGCAGTATTTT
CDR3aa: CASTGGAVTDTQYF

j_gene: TRBJ1-4
d_gene: .
abundance: few
v_gene: TRBV27
CDR3nt: TGTGCCAGCAGGGATTCAGGGGCCCTAAATGAAAAACTGTTTTTT
CDR3aa: CASRDSGALNEKLFF

j_gene: TRBJ1-4
d_gene: TRBD1
abundance: few
v_gene: TRBV20-1
CDR3nt: TGCAGTGCTATAGGGGGACAGGGACACGAAAAACTGTTTTTT
CDR3aa: CSAIGGQGHEKLFF

j_gene: TRBJ2-3
d_gene: TRBD2
abundance: many
v_gene: TRBV5-1
CDR3nt: TGCGCCAGCAGCCCAGGGACTAGCATGGATACGCAGTATTTT
CDR3aa: CASSPGTSMDTQYF

j_gene: TRBJ2-3
d_gene: .
abundance: .
v_gene: TRBV12-3/TRBV12-4
CDR3nt: TGTGCCTCTACCGAGGTGGCGGCAGATACGCAGTATTTT
CDR3aa: CASTEVAADTQYF

j_gene: TRBJ2-1
d_gene: .
abundance: many
v_gene: TRBV5-1
CDR3nt: TGCGCCAGCAGCTTGGCCCGAAGCTCCTACAATGAGCAGTTCTTC
CDR3aa: CASSLARSSYNEQFF

j_gene: TRBJ2-3
d_gene: .
abundance: few
v_gene: TRBV7-2
CDR3nt: TGTGCCAGCAGCTTACTCGGAACGGGTGGAGATACGCAGTATTTT
CDR3aa: CASSLLGTGGDTQYF

j_gene: TRBJ1-1
d_gene: .
abundance: .
v_gene: TRBV20-1
CDR3nt: TGCAGTGCGCAGGGACACCCTGGGACTGAAGCTTTCTTT
CDR3aa: CSAQGHPGTEAFF

j_gene: TRBJ2-5
d_gene: TRBD2
abundance: few
v_gene: TRBV4-3
CDR3nt: TGCGCCAGCAGCCAAGATCGGGCTAGCGGGGATGAGACCCAGTACTTC
CDR3aa: CASSQDRASGDETQYF

j_gene: TRBJ2-1
d_gene: TRBD2
abundance: few
v_gene: TRBV5-1
CDR3nt: TGCGCCAGCAGCATTCCCACGTTAGCGGGAGGTAATGAGCAGTTCTTC
CDR3aa: CASSIPTLAGGNEQFF

j_gene: TRBJ2-1
d_gene: TRBD1
abundance: few
v_gene: TRBV20-1
CDR3nt: TGCAGTGCCGGGACAGGGGAAGATGAGCAGTTCTTC
CDR3aa: CSAGTGEDEQFF

j_gene: TRBJ1-5
d_gene: TRBD1
abundance: few
v_gene: TRBV7-8
CDR3nt: TGTGCCAGCAGCCTAGAGGGGGACAGCTATCAGCCCCAGCATTTT
CDR3aa: CASSLEGDSYQPQHF

j_gene: TRBJ2-3
d_gene: TRBD2
abundance: .
v_gene: TRBV29-1
CDR3nt: TGCAGCGTTGAGTCGGGAGGATCACCCGATACGCAGTATTTT
CDR3aa: CSVESGGSPDTQYF

j_gene: TRBJ1-3
d_gene: .
abundance: few
v_gene: TRBV5-1
CDR3nt: TGCGCCAGCAGACCAGCGCGGGGAAACACCATATATTTT
CDR3aa: CASRPARGNTIYF

j_gene: TRBJ2-2
d_gene: TRBD1
abundance: few
v_gene: TRBV24-1
CDR3nt: TGTGCCACCAGTGACCCCCGGGACAGGGGTACCGGGGAGCTGTTTTTT
CDR3aa: CATSDPRDRGTGELFF

j_gene: TRBJ2-7
d_gene: .
abundance: many
v_gene: TRBV6-5
CDR3nt: TGTGCCAGCAGTAATCGACAGTCTGCGCAGTACTTC
CDR3aa: CASSNRQSAQYF

j_gene: TRBJ1-5
d_gene: TRBD1
abundance: many
v_gene: TRBV18
CDR3nt: TGTGCCAGCTCACCGAGAGGGGGCTCGGATCAGCCCCAGCATTTT
CDR3aa: CASSPRGGSDQPQHF

j_gene: TRBJ2-3
d_gene: .
abundance: .
v_gene: TRBV10-2
CDR3nt: TGCGCCAGCAGTGGGACGGGGAGAGATACGCAGTATTTT
CDR3aa: CASSGTGRDTQYF

j_gene: TRBJ2-1
d_gene: .
abundance: few
v_gene: TRBV7-2
CDR3nt: TGTGCCAGCAGCTTAGGGGCCCGGGAATACAATGAGCAGTTCTTC
CDR3aa: CASSLGAREYNEQFF

j_gene: TRBJ2-3
d_gene: TRBD2
abundance: .
v_gene: TRBV5-1
CDR3nt: TGCGCCAGCAGCATAATAGCGGGAGCCTCCACAGATACGCAGTATTTT
CDR3aa: CASSIIAGASTDTQYF

j_gene: TRBJ2-7
d_gene: TRBD1
abundance: .
v_gene: TRBV5-6
CDR3nt: TGTGCCAGCAGCTTGGAGGGGGCAGGGTACTCCTACGAGCAGTACTTC
CDR3aa: CASSLEGAGYSYEQYF

j_gene: TRBJ2-7
d_gene: .
abundance: few
v_gene: TRBV10-3
CDR3nt: TGTGCCATCAGTGTTGAGGGTAAGGTCGAGCAGTACTTC
CDR3aa: CAISVEGKVEQYF

j_gene: TRBJ2-7
d_gene: .
abundance: many
v_gene: TRBV20-1
CDR3nt: TGCAGTGCTAGTTCGGGGGTTGAGGACGAGCAGTACTTC
CDR3aa: CSASSGVEDEQYF

j_gene: TRBJ2-7
d_gene: TRBD1
abundance: .
v_gene: TRBV5-1
CDR3nt: TGCGCCAGCAGCTTCCTGACAGGGGGAGACTACGAGCAGTACTTC
CDR3aa: CASSFLTGGDYEQYF

j_gene: TRBJ1-1
d_gene: .
abundance: few
v_gene: TRBV20-1
CDR3nt: TGCAGTGCTAGACCACATCGGGCAGATAGTGAAGCTTTCTTT
CDR3aa: CSARPHRADSEAFF

j_gene: TRBJ2-5
d_gene: .
abundance: few
v_gene: TRBV15
CDR3nt: TGTGCCACCAGCAGAGGAAACAGCAGGGAGACCCAGTACTTC
CDR3aa: CATSRGNSRETQYF

j_gene: TRBJ2-7
d_gene: TRBD2
abundance: few
v_gene: TRBV20-1
CDR3nt: TGCAGTGCTAGGGGGACGATCGGGAGGTACGAGCAGTACTTC
CDR3aa: CSARGTIGRYEQYF

j_gene: TRBJ1-1
d_gene: .
abundance: .
v_gene: TRBV6-1
CDR3nt: TGTGCCAGCAAGGGGCGGAGGGAGGGCACTGAAGCTTTCTTT
CDR3aa: CASKGRREGTEAFF